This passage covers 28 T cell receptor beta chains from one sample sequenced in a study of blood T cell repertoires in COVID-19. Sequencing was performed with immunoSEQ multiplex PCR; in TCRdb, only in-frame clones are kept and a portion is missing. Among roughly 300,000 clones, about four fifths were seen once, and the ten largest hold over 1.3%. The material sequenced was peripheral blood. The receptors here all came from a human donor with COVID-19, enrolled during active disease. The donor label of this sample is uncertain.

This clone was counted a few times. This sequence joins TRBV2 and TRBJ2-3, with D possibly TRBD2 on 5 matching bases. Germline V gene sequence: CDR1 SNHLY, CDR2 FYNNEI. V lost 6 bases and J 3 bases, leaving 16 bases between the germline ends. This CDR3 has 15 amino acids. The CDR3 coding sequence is TGTGCCAGCAGCTTGGACTCTGGCGGGACAGATACGCAGTATTTT. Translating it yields CASSLDSGGTDTQYF.

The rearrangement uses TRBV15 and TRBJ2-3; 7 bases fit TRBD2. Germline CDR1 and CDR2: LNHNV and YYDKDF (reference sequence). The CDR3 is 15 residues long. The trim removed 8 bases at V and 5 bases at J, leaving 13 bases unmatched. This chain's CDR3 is CATGPGGLRKDTQYF. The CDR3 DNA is TGTGCCACCGGGCCCGGGGGGTTGAGAAAAGATACGCAGTATTTT. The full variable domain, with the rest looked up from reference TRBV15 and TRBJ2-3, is DAMVIQNPRYQVTQFGKPVTLSCSQTLNHNVMYWYQQKSSQAPKLLFHYYDKDFNNEADTPDNFQSRRPNTSFCFLDIRSPGLGDTAMYLCATGPGGLRKDTQYFGPGTRLTVL.

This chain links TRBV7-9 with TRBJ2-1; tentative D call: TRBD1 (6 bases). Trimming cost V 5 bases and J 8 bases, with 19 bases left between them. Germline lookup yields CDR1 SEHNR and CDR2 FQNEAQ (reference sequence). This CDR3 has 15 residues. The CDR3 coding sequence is TGTGCCAGCAGCCCAACCGGGACACTTCCTTATGAGCAGTTCTTC. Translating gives CASSPTGTLPYEQFF.

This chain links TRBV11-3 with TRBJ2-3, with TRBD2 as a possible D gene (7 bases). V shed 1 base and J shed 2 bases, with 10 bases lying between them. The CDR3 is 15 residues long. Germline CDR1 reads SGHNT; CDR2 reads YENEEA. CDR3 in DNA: TGTGCCAGCAGCTTAGGGCGGGGGCACACAGATACGCAGTATTTT. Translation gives CASSLGRGHTDTQYF.

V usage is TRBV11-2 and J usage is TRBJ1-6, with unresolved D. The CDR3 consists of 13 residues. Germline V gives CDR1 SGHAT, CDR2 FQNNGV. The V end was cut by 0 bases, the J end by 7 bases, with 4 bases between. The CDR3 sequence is CASSLELNSPLHF. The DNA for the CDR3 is TGTGCCAGCAGCTTAGAACTGAATTCACCCCTCCACTTT.

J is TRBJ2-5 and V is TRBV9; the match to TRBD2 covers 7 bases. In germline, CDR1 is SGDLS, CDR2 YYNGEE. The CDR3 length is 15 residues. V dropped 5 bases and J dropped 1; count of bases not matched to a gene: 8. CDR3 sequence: CASSENPSGQETQYF. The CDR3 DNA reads TGTGCCAGCAGTGAAAACCCTAGCGGCCAAGAGACCCAGTACTTC.

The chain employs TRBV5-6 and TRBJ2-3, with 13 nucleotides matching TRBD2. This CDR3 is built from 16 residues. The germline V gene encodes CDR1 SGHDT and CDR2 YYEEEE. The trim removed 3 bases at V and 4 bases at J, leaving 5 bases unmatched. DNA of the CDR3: TGTGCCAGCAGCTCGAGGACTAGCGGGAGCTCAGATACGCAGTATTTT. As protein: CASSSRTSGSSDTQYF.

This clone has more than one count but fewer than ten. This chain's CDR3 is CAISEPTGGLAFF. DNA of the CDR3: TGTGCCATCAGTGAGCCGACAGGGGGCTTAGCTTTCTTT. The rearrangement uses TRBV10-3 and TRBJ1-1, with TRBD1 matching 10 bases. V was clipped by 2 bases and J by 10 bases; unmatched bases: 4. CDR1 and CDR2 from the germline V gene are ENHRY and SYGVKD. This CDR3 spans 13 amino acids.

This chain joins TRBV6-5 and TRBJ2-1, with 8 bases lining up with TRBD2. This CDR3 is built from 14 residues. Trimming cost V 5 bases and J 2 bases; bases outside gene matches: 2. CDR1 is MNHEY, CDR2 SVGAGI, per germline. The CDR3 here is CASSISGTYNEQFF. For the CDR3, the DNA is TGTGCCAGCAGTATTAGCGGGACCTACAATGAGCAGTTCTTC.

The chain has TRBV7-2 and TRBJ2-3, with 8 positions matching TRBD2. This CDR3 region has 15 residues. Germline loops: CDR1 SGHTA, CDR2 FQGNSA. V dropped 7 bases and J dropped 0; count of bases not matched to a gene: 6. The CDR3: CASTTSAFSTDTQYF. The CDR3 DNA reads TGTGCCAGCACGACTAGCGCCTTTAGCACAGATACGCAGTATTTT.

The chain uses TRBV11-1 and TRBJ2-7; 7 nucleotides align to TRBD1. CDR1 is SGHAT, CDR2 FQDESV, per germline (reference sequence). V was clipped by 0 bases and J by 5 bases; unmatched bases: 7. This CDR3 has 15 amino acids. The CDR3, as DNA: TGTGCCAGCAGCTTAGCCCCGGGACAGTGGGACGAGCAGTACTTC. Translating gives CASSLAPGQWDEQYF.

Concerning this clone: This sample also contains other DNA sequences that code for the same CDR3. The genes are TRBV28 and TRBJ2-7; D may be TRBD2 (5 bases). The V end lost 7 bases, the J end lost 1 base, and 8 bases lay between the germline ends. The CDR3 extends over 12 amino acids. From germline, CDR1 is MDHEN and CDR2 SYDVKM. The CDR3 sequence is CASTGDSYEQYF. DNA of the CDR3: TGTGCCAGCACCGGGGATTCCTACGAGCAGTACTTC.

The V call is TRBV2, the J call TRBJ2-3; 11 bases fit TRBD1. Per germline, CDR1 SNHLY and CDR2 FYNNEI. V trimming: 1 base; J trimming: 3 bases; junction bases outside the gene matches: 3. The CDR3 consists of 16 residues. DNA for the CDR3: TGTGCCAGCAGTGAAGGGACAGGGGGCAGAACAGATACGCAGTATTTT. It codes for CASSEGTGGRTDTQYF.

CDR3 amino acids: CASSTGTGGLNTEAFF. In DNA form, the CDR3 reads TGTGCCAGTAGTACCGGGACAGGGGGCTTGAACACTGAAGCTTTCTTT. V and J are TRBV19 and TRBJ1-1, with TRBD1 matching over 12 bases. CDR1 and CDR2 (germline): LNHDA, SQIVND (reference sequence). V trimming: 4 bases; J trimming: 0 bases; junction bases outside the gene matches: 3. The CDR3 contains 16 residues. Full variable domain (rest looked up from reference TRBV19 and TRBJ1-1): DGGITQSPKYLFRKEGQNVTLSCEQNLNHDAMYWYRQDPGQGLRLIYYSQIVNDFQKGDIAEGYSVSREKKESFPLTVTSAQKNPTAFYLCASSTGTGGLNTEAFFGQGTRLTVV.

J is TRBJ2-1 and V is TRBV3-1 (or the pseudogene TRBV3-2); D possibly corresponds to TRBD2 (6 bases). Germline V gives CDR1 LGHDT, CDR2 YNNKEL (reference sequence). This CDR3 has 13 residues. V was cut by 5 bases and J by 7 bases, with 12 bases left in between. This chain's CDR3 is CASSFGSGNEQFF. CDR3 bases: TGTGCCAGCAGCTTTGGAAGCGGGAATGAGCAGTTCTTC.

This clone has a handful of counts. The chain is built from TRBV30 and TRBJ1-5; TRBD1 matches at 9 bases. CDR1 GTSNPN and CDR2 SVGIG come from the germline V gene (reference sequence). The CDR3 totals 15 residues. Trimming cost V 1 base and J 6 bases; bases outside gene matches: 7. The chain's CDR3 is CAWSADRGDFQPQHF. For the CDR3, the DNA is TGTGCCTGGAGTGCTGACAGGGGGGATTTTCAGCCCCAGCATTTT.

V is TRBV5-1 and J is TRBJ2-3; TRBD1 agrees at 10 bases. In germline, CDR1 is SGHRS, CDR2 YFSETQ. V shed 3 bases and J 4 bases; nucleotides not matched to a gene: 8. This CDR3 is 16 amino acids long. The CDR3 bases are TGCGCCAGCAGCTCGCCGGGACAGGGGCGGGCAGATACGCAGTATTTT. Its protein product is CASSSPGQGRADTQYF. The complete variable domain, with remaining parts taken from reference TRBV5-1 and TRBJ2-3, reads KAGVTQTPRYLIKTRGQQVTLSCSPISGHRSVSWYQQTPGQGLQFLFEYFSETQRNKGNFPGRFSGRQFSNSRSEMNVSTLELGDSALYLCASSSPGQGRADTQYFGPGTRLTVL.

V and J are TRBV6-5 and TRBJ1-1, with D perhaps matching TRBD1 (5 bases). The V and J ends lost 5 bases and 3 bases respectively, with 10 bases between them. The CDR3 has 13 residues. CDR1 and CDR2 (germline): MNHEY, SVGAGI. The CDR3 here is CASSRGGDTEAFF. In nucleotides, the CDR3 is TGTGCCAGCAGTCGGGGAGGGGACACTGAAGCTTTCTTT.

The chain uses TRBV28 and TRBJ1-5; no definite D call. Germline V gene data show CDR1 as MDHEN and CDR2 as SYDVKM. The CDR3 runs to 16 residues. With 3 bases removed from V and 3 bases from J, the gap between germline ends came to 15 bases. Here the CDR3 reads CASSFYPGGANQPQHF. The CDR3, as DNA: TGTGCCAGCAGTTTCTACCCCGGAGGAGCCAATCAGCCCCAGCATTTT.

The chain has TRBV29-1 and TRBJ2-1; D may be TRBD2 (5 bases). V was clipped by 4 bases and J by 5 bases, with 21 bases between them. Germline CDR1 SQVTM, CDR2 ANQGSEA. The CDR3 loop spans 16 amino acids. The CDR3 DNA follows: TGCAGCGTTGGGGGTGGGCGGAGGCAAGGAAACAATGAGCAGTTCTTC. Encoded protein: CSVGGGRRQGNNEQFF.

CDR3 sequence: CASSLVTVISSNEKLFF. The CDR3 nucleotides are TGTGCCAGCAGTTTAGTGACAGTAATTTCGTCTAATGAAAAACTGTTTTTT. V and J are TRBV28 and TRBJ1-4; D possibly corresponds to TRBD1 (5 bases). The CDR3 contains 17 residues. V was shortened by 2 bases and J by 3 bases, with 16 bases between the two germline ends. Germline V lookup: CDR1 MDHEN, CDR2 SYDVKM. The whole variable domain, filled in from reference TRBV28 and TRBJ1-4, reads DVKVTQSSRYLVKRTGEKVFLECVQDMDHENMFWYRQDPGLGLRLIYFSYDVKMKEKGDIPEGYSVSREKKERFSLILESASTNQTSMYLCASSLVTVISSNEKLFFGSGTQLSVL.

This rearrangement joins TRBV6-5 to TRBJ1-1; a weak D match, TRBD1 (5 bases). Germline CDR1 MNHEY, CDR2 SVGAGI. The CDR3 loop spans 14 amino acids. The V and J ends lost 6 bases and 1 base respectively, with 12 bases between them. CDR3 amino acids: CASSRPDRNTEAFF. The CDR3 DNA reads TGTGCCAGCAGCCGCCCCGACAGGAACACTGAAGCTTTCTTT.

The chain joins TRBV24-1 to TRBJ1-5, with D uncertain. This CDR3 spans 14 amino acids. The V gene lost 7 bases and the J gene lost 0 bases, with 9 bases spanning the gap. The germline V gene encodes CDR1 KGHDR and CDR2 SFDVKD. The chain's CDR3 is CATSADFSNQPQHF. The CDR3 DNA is TGTGCCACCAGCGCAGACTTTAGCAATCAGCCCCAGCATTTT.

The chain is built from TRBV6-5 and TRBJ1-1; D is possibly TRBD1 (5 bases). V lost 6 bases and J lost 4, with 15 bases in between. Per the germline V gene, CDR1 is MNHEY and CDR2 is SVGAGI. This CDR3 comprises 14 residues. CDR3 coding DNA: TGTGCCAGCAGATCGGGGGGTCAGGGCACTGAAGCTTTCTTT. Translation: CASRSGGQGTEAFF.

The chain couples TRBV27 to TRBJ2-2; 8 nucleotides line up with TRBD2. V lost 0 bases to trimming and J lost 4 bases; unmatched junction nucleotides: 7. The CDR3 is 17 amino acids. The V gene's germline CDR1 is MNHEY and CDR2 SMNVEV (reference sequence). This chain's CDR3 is CASSLSGAGDLTGELFF. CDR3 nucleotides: TGTGCCAGCAGTTTATCGGGAGCGGGAGACCTCACCGGGGAGCTGTTTTTT.

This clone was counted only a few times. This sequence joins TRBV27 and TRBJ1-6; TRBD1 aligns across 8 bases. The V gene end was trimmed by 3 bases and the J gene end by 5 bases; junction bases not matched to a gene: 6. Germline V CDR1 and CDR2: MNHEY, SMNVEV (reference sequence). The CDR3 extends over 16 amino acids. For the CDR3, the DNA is TGTGCCAGCAGTTTTTCAAGGACAGGGAATAATTCACCCCTCCACTTT. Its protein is CASSFSRTGNNSPLHF.

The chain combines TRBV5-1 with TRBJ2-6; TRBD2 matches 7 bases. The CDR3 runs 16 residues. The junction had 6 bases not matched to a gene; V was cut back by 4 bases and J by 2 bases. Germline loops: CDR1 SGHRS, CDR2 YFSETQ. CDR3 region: CASSLGEGAGANVLTF. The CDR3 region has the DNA TGCGCCAGCAGCCTGGGGGAGGGAGCTGGGGCCAACGTCCTGACTTTC.

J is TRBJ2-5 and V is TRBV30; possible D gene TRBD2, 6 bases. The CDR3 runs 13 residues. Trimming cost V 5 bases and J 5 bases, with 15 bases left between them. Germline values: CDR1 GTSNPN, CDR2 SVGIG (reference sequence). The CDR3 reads CAWVPREVETQYF. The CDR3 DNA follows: TGTGCCTGGGTCCCCAGGGAGGTGGAGACCCAGTACTTC.